Sequencing of this T cell receptor beta chain was carried out in a study of patients and donors after allogeneic stem cell transplantation. TCRdb re-called the RT-PCR reads with MiXCR, one entry per CDR3 protein. The profile shows about a million distinct CDR3 sequences, roughly 18% of them singletons. The V end was cut by 3 bases, the J end by 3 bases, with 5 bases between. This CDR3 contains 11 residues. From germline, CDR1 is DFQATT and CDR2 SNEGSKA (reference sequence). Sample: blood, either unsorted or a sorted T cell fraction (not recorded which). The chain joins TRBV20-1 to TRBJ1-2; the D is unclear. The receptor comes from a human donor who was either an allogeneic HSCT recipient or a stem cell or donor lymphocyte infusion donor (not recorded which). It is not recorded whose cells these are; they may come from a transplant donor. In DNA, the CDR3 is TGCAGTGCTAGGAGCTACTATGGCTACACCTTC. It encodes CSARSYYGYTF.